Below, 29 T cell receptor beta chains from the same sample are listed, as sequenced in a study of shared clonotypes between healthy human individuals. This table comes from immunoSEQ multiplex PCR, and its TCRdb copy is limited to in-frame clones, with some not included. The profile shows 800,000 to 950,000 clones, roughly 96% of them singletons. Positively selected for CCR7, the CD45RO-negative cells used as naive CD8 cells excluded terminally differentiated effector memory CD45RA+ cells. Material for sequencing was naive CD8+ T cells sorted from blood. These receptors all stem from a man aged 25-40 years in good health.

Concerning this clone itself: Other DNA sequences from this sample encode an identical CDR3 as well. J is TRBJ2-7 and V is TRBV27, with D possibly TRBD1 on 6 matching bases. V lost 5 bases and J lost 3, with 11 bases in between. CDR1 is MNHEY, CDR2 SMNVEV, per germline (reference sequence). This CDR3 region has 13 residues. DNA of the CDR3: TGTGCCAGCAGTCTTCAGGGGAACTACGAGCAGTACTTC. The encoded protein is CASSLQGNYEQYF.

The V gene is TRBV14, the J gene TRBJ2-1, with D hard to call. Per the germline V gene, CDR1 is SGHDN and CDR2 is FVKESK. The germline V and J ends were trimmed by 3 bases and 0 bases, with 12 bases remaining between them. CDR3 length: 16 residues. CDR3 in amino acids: CASSHRPLGSYNEQFF. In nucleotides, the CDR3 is TGTGCCAGCAGCCATCGACCCCTCGGCTCCTACAATGAGCAGTTCTTC.

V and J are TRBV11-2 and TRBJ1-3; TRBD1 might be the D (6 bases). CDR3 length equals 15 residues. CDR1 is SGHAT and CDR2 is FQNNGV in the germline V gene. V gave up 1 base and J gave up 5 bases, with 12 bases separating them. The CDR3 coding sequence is TGTGCCAGCAGCTTAGGAGAAGGGGGTCGAAACACCATATATTTT. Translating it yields CASSLGEGGRNTIYF.

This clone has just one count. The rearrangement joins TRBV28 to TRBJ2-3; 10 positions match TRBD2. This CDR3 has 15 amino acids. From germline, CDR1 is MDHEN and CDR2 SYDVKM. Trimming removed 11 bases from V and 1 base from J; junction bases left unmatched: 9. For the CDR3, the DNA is TGTGCCTGCACACGACTAGCGGGCCGCACAGATACGCAGTATTTT. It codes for CACTRLAGRTDTQYF.

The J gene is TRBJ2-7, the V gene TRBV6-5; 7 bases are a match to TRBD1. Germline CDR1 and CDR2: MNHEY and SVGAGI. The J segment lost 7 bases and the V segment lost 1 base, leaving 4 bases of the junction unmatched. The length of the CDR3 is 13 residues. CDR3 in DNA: TGTGCCAGCAGTTACTTCAACAGGGGTGAGCAGTACTTC. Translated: CASSYFNRGEQYF.

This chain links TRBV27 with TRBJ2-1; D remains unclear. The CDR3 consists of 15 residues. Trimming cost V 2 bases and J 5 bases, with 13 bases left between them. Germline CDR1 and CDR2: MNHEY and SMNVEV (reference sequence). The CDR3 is CASSLTPKYNNEQFF. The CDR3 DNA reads TGTGCCAGCAGTTTAACCCCCAAGTATAACAATGAGCAGTTCTTC.

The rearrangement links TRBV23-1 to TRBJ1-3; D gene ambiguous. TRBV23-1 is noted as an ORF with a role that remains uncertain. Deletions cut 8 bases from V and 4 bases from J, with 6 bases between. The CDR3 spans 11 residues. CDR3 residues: CASGIGNTIYF. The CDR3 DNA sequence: TGCGCCAGCGGTATAGGAAACACCATATATTTT.

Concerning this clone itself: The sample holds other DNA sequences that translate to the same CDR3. The CDR3 region is CASSVGSTEAFF. The CDR3 coding sequence is TGTGCCAGCAGCGTCGGGTCCACTGAAGCTTTCTTT. The chain has TRBV7-9 and TRBJ1-1; D uncertain. CDR3 size: 12 residues. V lost 5 bases and J 4 bases, leaving 8 bases between the germline ends. Germline CDR1 SEHNR, CDR2 FQNEAQ (reference sequence).

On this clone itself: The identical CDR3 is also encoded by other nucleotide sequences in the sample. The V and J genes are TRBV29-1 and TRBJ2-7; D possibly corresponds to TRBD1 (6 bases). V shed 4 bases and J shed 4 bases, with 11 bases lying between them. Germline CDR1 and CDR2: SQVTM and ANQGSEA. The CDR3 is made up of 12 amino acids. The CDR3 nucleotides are TGCAGCGTTGTTTGGCAGGGGTACGAGCAGTACTTC. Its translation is CSVVWQGYEQYF.

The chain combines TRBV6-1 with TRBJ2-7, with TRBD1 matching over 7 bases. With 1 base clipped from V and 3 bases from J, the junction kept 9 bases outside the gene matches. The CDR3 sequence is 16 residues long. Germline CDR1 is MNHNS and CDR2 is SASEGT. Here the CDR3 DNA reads TGTGCCAGCAGTGAAGATTACAGGGGCCTTTACTACGAGCAGTACTTC. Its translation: CASSEDYRGLYYEQYF.

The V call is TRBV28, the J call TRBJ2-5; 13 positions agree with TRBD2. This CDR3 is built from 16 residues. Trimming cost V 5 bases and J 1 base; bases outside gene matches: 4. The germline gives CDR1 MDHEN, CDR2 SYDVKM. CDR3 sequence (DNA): TGTGCCAGCAGTCGGACTAGCGGGAGATCCCAAGAGACCCAGTACTTC. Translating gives CASSRTSGRSQETQYF.

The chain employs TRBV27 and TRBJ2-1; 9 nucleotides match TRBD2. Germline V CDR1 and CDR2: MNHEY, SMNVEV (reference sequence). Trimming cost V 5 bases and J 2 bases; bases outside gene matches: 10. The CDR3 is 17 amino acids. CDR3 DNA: TGTGCCAGCAGTCCTACTACCAGACTAGCGGCCTACAATGAGCAGTTCTTC. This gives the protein CASSPTTRLAAYNEQFF.

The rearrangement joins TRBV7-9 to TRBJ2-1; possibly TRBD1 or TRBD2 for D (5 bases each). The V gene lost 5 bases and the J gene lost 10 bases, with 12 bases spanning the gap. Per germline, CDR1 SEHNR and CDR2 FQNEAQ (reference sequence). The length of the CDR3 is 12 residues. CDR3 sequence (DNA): TGTGCCAGCAGCCCACGGGGCAGCGAGCAGTTCTTC. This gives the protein CASSPRGSEQFF.

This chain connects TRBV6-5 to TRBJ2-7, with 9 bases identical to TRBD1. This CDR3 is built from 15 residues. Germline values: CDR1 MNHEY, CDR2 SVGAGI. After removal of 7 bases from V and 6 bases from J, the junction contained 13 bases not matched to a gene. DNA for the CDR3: TGTGCCAGCACCGCGGACAGGGGACTTTATAGCGAGCAGTACTTC. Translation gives CASTADRGLYSEQYF.

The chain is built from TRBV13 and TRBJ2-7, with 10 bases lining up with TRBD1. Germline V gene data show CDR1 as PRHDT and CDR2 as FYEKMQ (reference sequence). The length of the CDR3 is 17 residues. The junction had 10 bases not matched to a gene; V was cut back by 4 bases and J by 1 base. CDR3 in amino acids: CASSSRDRGLQSYEQYF. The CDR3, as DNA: TGTGCCAGCAGCTCCCGGGACAGGGGTCTACAATCCTACGAGCAGTACTTC.

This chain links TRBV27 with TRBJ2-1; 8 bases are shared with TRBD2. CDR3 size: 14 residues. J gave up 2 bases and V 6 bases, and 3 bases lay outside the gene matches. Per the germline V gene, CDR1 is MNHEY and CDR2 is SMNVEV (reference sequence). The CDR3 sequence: CASREREPYNEQFF. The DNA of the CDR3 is TGTGCCAGCAGAGAGCGGGAGCCCTACAATGAGCAGTTCTTC.

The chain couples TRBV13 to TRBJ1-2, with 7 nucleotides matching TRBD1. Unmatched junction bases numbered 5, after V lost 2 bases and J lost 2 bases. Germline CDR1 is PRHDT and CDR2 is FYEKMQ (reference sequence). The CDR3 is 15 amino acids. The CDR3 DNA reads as TGTGCCAGCAGCTTATACAGGGGATCCAACTATGGCTACACCTTC. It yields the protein CASSLYRGSNYGYTF.

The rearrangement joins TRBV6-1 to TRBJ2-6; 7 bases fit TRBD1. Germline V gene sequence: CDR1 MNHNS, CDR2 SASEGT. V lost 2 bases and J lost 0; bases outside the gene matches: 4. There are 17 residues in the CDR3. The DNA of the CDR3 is TGTGCCAGCAGTGAATTCACAGGGGTCTCTGGGGCCAACGTCCTGACTTTC. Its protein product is CASSEFTGVSGANVLTF.

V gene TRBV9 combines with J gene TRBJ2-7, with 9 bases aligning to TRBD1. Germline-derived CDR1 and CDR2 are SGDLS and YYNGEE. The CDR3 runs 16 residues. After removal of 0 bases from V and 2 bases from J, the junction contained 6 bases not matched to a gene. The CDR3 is CASSVALTGGPYEQYF. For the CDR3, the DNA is TGTGCCAGCAGCGTAGCTTTGACAGGGGGACCCTACGAGCAGTACTTC.

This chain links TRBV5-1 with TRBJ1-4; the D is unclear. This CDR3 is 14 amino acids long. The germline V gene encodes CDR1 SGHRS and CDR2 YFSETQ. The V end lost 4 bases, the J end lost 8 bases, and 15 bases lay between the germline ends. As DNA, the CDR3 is TGCGCCAGCAGCCCGTCTCGAGAAGTGGAAAAACTGTTTTTT. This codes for CASSPSREVEKLFF.

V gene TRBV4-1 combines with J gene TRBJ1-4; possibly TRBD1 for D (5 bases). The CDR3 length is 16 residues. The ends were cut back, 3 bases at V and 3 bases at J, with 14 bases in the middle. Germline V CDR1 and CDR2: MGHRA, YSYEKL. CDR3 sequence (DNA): TGCGCCAGCAGCCATGAGGACACCGGGGCTAATGAAAAACTGTTTTTT. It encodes CASSHEDTGANEKLFF.

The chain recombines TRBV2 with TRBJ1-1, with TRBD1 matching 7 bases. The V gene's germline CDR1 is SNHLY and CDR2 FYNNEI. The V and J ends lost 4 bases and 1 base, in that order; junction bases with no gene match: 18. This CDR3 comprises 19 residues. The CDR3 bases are TGTGCCAGCAGTGGAAGCCGACAGCCAACAGGGGCGGCGAACACTGAAGCTTTCTTT. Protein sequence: CASSGSRQPTGAANTEAFF.

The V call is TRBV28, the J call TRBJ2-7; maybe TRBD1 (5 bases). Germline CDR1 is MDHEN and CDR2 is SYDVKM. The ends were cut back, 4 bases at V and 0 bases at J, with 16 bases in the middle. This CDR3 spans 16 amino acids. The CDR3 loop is CASSSPPATVSYEQYF. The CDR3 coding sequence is TGTGCCAGCAGTTCACCACCCGCGACAGTCTCCTACGAGCAGTACTTC.

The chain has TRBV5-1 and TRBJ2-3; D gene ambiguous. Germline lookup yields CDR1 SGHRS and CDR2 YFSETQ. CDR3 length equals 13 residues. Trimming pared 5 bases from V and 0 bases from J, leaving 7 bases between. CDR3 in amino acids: CASRGSSTDTQYF. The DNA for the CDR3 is TGCGCCAGCAGGGGTTCTAGCACAGATACGCAGTATTTT.

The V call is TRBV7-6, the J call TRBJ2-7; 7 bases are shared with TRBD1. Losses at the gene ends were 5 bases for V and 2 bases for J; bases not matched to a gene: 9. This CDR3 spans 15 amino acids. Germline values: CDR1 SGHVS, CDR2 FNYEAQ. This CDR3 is CASSALQGRPYEQYF. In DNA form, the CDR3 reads TGTGCCAGCAGCGCATTACAGGGGCGGCCCTACGAGCAGTACTTC.

CDR3 sequence reads: CASSGSGFGTGVFEAFF. The CDR3 DNA reads TGTGCCAGTAGTGGTTCGGGTTTCGGGACAGGGGTTTTTGAAGCTTTCTTT. The genes are TRBV19 and TRBJ1-1; 10 bases fit TRBD1. The CDR3 runs 17 residues. Germline assignment: CDR1 LNHDA and CDR2 SQIVND (reference sequence). V shed 5 bases, J shed 7 bases, and the junction held 16 bases outside the gene matches. The full variable domain, with the rest looked up from reference TRBV19 and TRBJ1-1, is DGGITQSPKYLFRKEGQNVTLSCEQNLNHDAMYWYRQDPGQGLRLIYYSQIVNDFQKGDIAEGYSVSREKKESFPLTVTSAQKNPTAFYLCASSGSGFGTGVFEAFFGQGTRLTVV.

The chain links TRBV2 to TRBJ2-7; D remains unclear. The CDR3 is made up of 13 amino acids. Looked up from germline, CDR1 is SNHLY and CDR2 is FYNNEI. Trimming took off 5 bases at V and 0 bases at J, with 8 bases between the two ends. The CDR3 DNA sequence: TGTGCCAGCAGTCAGGTTAACTCCTACGAGCAGTACTTC. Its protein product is CASSQVNSYEQYF.

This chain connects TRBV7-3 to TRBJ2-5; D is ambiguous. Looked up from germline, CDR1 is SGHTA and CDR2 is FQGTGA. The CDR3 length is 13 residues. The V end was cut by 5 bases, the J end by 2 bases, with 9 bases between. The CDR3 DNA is TGTGCCAGCAGCCAGCTTCCGCAAGAGACCCAGTACTTC. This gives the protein CASSQLPQETQYF.

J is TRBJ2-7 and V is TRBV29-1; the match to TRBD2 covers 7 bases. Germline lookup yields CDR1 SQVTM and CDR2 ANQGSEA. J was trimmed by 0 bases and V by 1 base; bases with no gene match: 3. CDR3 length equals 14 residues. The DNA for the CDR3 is TGCAGCGTTGAAGGAGGCGGGAGCTCCTACGAGCAGTACTTC. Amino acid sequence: CSVEGGGSSYEQYF.